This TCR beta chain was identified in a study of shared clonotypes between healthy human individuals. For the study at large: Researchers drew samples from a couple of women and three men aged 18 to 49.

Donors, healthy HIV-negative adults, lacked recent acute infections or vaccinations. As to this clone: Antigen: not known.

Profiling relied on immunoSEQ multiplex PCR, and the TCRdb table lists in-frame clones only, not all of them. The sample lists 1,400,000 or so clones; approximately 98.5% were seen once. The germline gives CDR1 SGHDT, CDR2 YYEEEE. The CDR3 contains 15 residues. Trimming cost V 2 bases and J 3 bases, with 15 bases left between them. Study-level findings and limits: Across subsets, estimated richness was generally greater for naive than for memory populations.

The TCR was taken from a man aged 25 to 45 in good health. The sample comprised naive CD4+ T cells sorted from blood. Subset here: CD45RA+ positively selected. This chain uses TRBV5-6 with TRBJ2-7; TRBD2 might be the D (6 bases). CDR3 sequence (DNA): TGTGCCAGCAGCTTACGGGGGAGTCGCCTCTACGAGCAGTACTTC. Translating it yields CASSLRGSRLYEQYF.